This T cell receptor (beta chain) was retrieved from a study of cytotoxic CD8 clonotypes in ibrutinib-treated CLL (dated by TCRdb to 2020 to 2022). Some background on the complete study: The cohort included approximately 15 treatment-naive and some 10 relapsed/refractory patients; about 18 were IGHV unmutated. Partial responses were observed in about 25 patients and complete responses in 2; after a median follow-up of 68 months, remission was maintained in approximately 14 patients and progression was observed in roughly twelve. Response samples were taken after a median of roughly 12 months on treatment, ranging from about 6 to 36 months. On average, each sample yielded 255,043 productive templates and roughly 95,000 productive rearrangements. Longitudinal samples were obtainable from about 30% of the 86 participants in the trial. Cryopreserved peripheral blood mononuclear cells were obtained prior to treatment, at the time of response, and at either disease progression or sustained remission. Every remission and progressive disease sample was obtained while ibrutinib was still being received by the patients.

The sample's time point label, in plain terms: 12 months on ibrutinib. For TCR beta library preparation, approximately 2.2 micrograms of genomic DNA were isolated from cryopreserved PBMCs. High-throughput TCR beta sequencing was performed on longitudinal blood samples from CLL patients receiving ibrutinib monotherapy. The patients were enrolled in a single-center, open-label phase 2 trial of ibrutinib monotherapy. Beyond this particular receptor, the publication reports: Baseline clonality was found to be higher than that of age-matched healthy donors and was strongly correlated with circulating CD8+ T-cell counts. Public clonotypes were rare and either contracted or stayed stable during treatment, and the rise in clonality at ibrutinib response reflected the expansion of private clonotypes. Sampling times were not matched between patients in sustained remission and patients whose disease was progressing, and lymph node repertoires were not examined. Clonality rose at ibrutinib response, remained stable during sustained remission, and dropped back toward baseline at progression.

V gives up 0 bases and J gives up 2 bases, and the segment between their germline ends measures 8 bases. The CDR3 holds 14 amino acids from the cysteine to the phenylalanine. Just the 42-base CDR3 DNA is kept, in frame starting at base 1. The germline V gene provides CDR1 SGHVS and CDR2 FQNEAQ. Each clonotype received, on average, about 10x coverage in deep resolution sequencing performed on a MiSeq, where the target depth lay between 1 in 1 million and 1 in 200,000 T cells. TCR beta libraries were generated with the immunoSEQ hsTCRB Kit. In the original analysis: Data were analyzed with ImmunoSEQ Data Assistant and ImmunoSEQ Analyzer, with V, D and J genes assigned per IMGT definitions. Clonality, which ranges from 0 to 1, was calculated by subtracting the normalized Shannon entropy of productive rearrangement frequencies from one. Only overrepresented clonotypes making up at least 0.05% of the repertoire of each patient were included in the public clonotype analysis. Around 14 repertoires from age-matched healthy donors, obtained from immuneACCESS, served as clonality controls. Imported from immuneACCESS, the table was reduced by TCRdb to in-frame sequences with V and J called. These copies leave out some clones; in studies compared against another copy, an unresolved V gene accounts for under half, and the cause of the remainder is not known. D and trimming come from the DNA, and the V and J calls and clone size come from that table. The sample table shows approximately 42,000 clones, and roughly three quarters are seen once. In total, the top ten clones hold around an eighth of the sample.

In regard to this clone: The target of this receptor is not known. Within one base of it there is no much larger clone, and no base qualities were kept.

The chain is made from TRBV7-8 and TRBJ2-7; the D gene is not confidently resolved. The material sequenced was PBMCs, taken after 12 months of ibrutinib treatment. This clonotype originated in a human donor with chronic lymphocytic leukemia. The sequenced DNA: TGTGCCAGCAGCTTAGCCCGGACCGCCTACGAGCAGTACTTC. Its protein product is CASSLARTAYEQYF.